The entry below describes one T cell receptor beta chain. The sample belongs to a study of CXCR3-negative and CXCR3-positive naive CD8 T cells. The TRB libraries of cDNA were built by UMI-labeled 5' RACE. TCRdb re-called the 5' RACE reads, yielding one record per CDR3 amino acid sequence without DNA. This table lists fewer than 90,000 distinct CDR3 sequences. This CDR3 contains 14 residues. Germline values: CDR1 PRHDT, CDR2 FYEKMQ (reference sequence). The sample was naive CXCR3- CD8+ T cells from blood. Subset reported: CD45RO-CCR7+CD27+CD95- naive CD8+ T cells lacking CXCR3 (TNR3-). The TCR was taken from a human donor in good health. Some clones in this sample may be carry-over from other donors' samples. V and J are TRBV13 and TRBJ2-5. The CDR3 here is CASSQTTDKETQYF.